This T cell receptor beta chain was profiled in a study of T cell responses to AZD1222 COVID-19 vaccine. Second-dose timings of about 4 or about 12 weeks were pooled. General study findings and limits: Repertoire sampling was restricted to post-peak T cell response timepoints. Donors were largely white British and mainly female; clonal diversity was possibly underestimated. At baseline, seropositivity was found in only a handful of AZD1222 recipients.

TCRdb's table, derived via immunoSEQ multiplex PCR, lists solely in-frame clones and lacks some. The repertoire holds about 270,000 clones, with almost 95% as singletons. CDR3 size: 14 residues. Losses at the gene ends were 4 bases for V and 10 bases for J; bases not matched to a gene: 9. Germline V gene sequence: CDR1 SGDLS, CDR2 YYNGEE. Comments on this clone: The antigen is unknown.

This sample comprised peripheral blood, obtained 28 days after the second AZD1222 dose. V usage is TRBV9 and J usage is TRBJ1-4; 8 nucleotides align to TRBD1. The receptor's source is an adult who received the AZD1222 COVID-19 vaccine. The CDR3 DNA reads TGTGCCAGCAGCATGTTAGGACAGGGCGGAAAACTGTTTTTT. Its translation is CASSMLGQGGKLFF.